This is a list of T cell receptor beta chains from one sample in a study of metastatic and nonmetastatic thyroid tumors. TCRdb redid the clone calls on the PCR reads using MiXCR. This table holds tens of thousands of clones, about 20% found once. Specimen: blood. These TCRs come from a female donor with papillary thyroid cancer or a benign thyroid nodule (not recorded which). Some clones in this sample may be carry-over from other donors' samples. The CDR3 runs from the conserved cysteine through the conserved F or W. The D gene is left open where the match is weak. Clone size is shown for a subset of rows, as once, few, many or a class of expanded clone.

>many|TRBV9|TRBJ1-6|TRBD1
TGTGCCAGCAGCGTAGAGTCGGCAGGGGGTGATTCACCCCTCCACTTT
CASSVESAGGDSPLHF
>many|TRBV5-8|TRBJ2-2|NA
TGTGCCAGCAGCTTGCCGGGAGCCGGGGAGCTGTTTTTT
CASSLPGAGELFF
>many|TRBV9|TRBJ2-6|NA
TGTGCCAGCAGCTTCGGAACAGCTGGGGCCAACGTCCTGACTTTC
CASSFGTAGANVLTF
>medium-sized|TRBV27|TRBJ2-2|TRBD1
TGTGCCAGCGGACCTTACAGGGGTAGCACCGGGGAGCTGTTTTTT
CASGPYRGSTGELFF
>few|TRBV28|TRBJ2-6|NA
TGTGCCAGCAGCGTTGTTGTTGGTGGGGCCAACGTCCTGACTTTC
CASSVVVGGANVLTF
>NA|TRBV5-1|TRBJ1-1|TRBD1
TGCGCCAGCAGCTTGTTGCCAGGGGGCTTTAGCACTGAAGCTTTCTTT
CASSLLPGGFSTEAFF
>many|TRBV30|TRBJ1-2|TRBD1
TGTGCCTGGAGTGACGGGACAGGGGAAGGCTACACCTTC
CAWSDGTGEGYTF
>many|TRBV6-5|TRBJ2-7|TRBD1
TGTGCCAGCAGTTTGGGACAGAGGAGCTCCTACGAGCAGTACTTC
CASSLGQRSSYEQYF
>few|TRBV2|TRBJ1-4|TRBD1
TGTGCCAGCAGTCCGGACAGGGCCAGGGGTGAAAAACTGTTTTTT
CASSPDRARGEKLFF
>NA|TRBV7-2|TRBJ2-1|TRBD2
TGTGCCAGCAGCTTAGCCGGGACTATCGGGAGCGGCGATCAGTTCTTC
CASSLAGTIGSGDQFF
>few|TRBV5-1|TRBJ2-1|NA
TGCGCCAGCAGCTTGGGAGGTAGCGGACACAATGAGCAGTTCTTC
CASSLGGSGHNEQFF
>many|TRBV2|TRBJ2-3|TRBD2
TGTGCCAGCAGGTTACTTAGCGGGGCTAGCACAGATACGCAGTATTTT
CASRLLSGASTDTQYF
>few|TRBV15|TRBJ2-2|NA
TGTGCCACCAGGCCAGGGAGCACCGGGGAGCTGTTTTTT
CATRPGSTGELFF
>few|TRBV5-6|TRBJ1-2|TRBD1
TGTGCCAGCAGTGCTGAGGTCGGACAGGGACACTATGGCTACACCTTC
CASSAEVGQGHYGYTF
>many|TRBV4-1|TRBJ2-7|TRBD1
TGCGCCAGCAGCCACGACCCGGGACAGAACTACGAGCAGTACTTC
CASSHDPGQNYEQYF
>few|TRBV19|TRBJ1-2|NA
TGTGCCAGTTCAGACAGAGGCTATGGCTACACCTTC
CASSDRGYGYTF
>few|TRBV5-4|TRBJ1-5|NA
TGTGCCAGCAGCTTGGACCGGGACCCTCAACTAATAAGCAATCAGCCCCAGCATTTT
CASSLDRDPQLISNQPQHF
>many|TRBV7-2|TRBJ2-4|TRBD1
TGTGCCAGCAGCCTATACGGACAGGGAGGCAAAAACATTCAGTACTTC
CASSLYGQGGKNIQYF
>medium-sized|TRBV6-2/TRBV6-3|TRBJ1-6|NA
TGTGCCAGCAGTTACTCTGGGTGGCCCGGATCACCCCTCCACTTT
CASSYSGWPGSPLHF
>few|TRBV28|TRBJ1-2|NA
TGTGCCAGCAGTTTCGAATATGGCTACACCTTC
CASSFEYGYTF
>many|TRBV11-2|TRBJ2-6|NA
TGTGCCAGCAGCTTAGATCGCAGCTCTGGGGCCAACGTCCTGACTTTC
CASSLDRSSGANVLTF
>many|TRBV7-3|TRBJ1-1|TRBD1
TGTGCCAGCAGAGGACAGGGGATGGCTGAAGCTTTCTTT
CASRGQGMAEAFF
>many|TRBV18|TRBJ2-3|NA
TGTGCCAGCTCACGGAGGGAACTCAAAGATACGCAGTATTTT
CASSRRELKDTQYF
>once|TRBV7-8|TRBJ1-4|NA
TGTGCCAGCAGCCCCCCCCTGACGATCCGCCGTTTTTTT
CASSPPLTIRRFF
>NA|TRBV4-2|TRBJ2-1|NA
TGTGCCAGCAGCCCAGACGGGGATAAACAGGGAGTAGACTACAATGAGCAGTTCTTC
CASSPDGDKQGVDYNEQFF
>NA|TRBV6-2/TRBV6-3|TRBJ2-2|NA
TGTGCCAGCAGTTACTCGACGCAGGGGCGGCTGTTTTTT
CASSYSTQGRLFF
>many|TRBV5-6|TRBJ2-7|NA
TGTGCCAGCAGCTTGGGTCAGGAGGGCATCTACGAGCAGTACTTC
CASSLGQEGIYEQYF
>many|TRBV5-1|TRBJ2-1|TRBD1
TGCGCCAGCAGCTTGAGCAGGACAGGGCCCAATGAGCAGTTCTTC
CASSLSRTGPNEQFF
>many|TRBV6-1|TRBJ1-5|TRBD1
TGTGCCAGCAGTGGACAGGGTTTCGTTCAGCCCCAGCATTTT
CASSGQGFVQPQHF
>many|TRBV20-1|TRBJ2-7|NA
TGCAGTGCTAGAGACCCAACGCCGGGAACCTACGAGCAGTACTTC
CSARDPTPGTYEQYF
>NA|TRBV5-1|TRBJ2-7|TRBD1
TGCGCCAGCAGCTTGGAACAGGGGGTCGGCTACGAGCAGTACTTC
CASSLEQGVGYEQYF
>many|TRBV9|TRBJ1-1|TRBD1
TGTGCCAGCAGCGTAGGGACAGGCGGTTTTGGCACAGGGCGGGACACTGAAGCTTTCTTT
CASSVGTGGFGTGRDTEAFF
>NA|TRBV7-9|TRBJ1-1|NA
TGTGCCAGCAGGAGGGGGATGAACACTGAAGCTTTCTTT
CASRRGMNTEAFF
>NA|TRBV7-8|TRBJ2-7|NA
TGTGCCAGCAGCTTACGATCGGGCCAGGCCCCCGTGGAGCAGTACTTC
CASSLRSGQAPVEQYF
>NA|TRBV20-1|TRBJ1-2|TRBD1
TGCAGTGCCCCAAGACAGGGGAGGAACTATGGCTACACCTTC
CSAPRQGRNYGYTF
>few|TRBV27|TRBJ1-1|NA
TGTGCCAGCAGGCCGCTTGAAGCGAACACTGAAGCTTTCTTT
CASRPLEANTEAFF
>many|TRBV18|TRBJ1-1|NA
TGTGCCAGCTCACCGAGTGTGAACACTGAAGCTTTCTTT
CASSPSVNTEAFF
>few|TRBV7-9|TRBJ1-2|NA
TGTGCCAGCAGCGCCGGGATGGCCTATGGCTACACCTTC
CASSAGMAYGYTF
>many|TRBV4-2|TRBJ2-1|TRBD2
TGTGCCAGCAGCCAGGCCCGGGGGGGAGGTAGTGAGCAGTTCTTC
CASSQARGGGSEQFF
>many|TRBV7-2|TRBJ2-1|NA
TGTGCCAGCAGCTTAGCAAGGGAGCCCCACAATGAGCAGTTCTTC
CASSLAREPHNEQFF
>many|TRBV4-1|TRBJ2-7|NA
TGCGCCAGCAGCCAGCCAACAGGGATGGACGAGCAGTACTTC
CASSQPTGMDEQYF
>many|TRBV19|TRBJ2-2|NA
TGTGCCAGTAGTGAGAACACCGGGGAGCTGTTTTTT
CASSENTGELFF
>many|TRBV29-1|TRBJ1-3|NA
TGCAGCGTTGACACTGGAAACACCATATATTTT
CSVDTGNTIYF
>medium-sized|TRBV28|TRBJ2-2|TRBD1
TGTGCCAGCCGGGACAGGAACACCGGGGAGCTGTTTTTT
CASRDRNTGELFF
>NA|TRBV7-6|TRBJ2-7|NA
TGTGCCAGCAGCCAAGCCTACGAGCAGTACTTC
CASSQAYEQYF
>few|TRBV28|TRBJ1-2|TRBD1
TGTGCCAGCAGTTACCGGGACAGGCGATTGGGGGGCTACACCTTC
CASSYRDRRLGGYTF
>NA|TRBV11-2|TRBJ2-1|TRBD2
TGTGCCAGCAGCCCCGGGAGCGGGAGAGGTAATGAGCAGTTCTTT
CASSPGSGRGNEQFF
>many|TRBV19|TRBJ1-3|NA
TGTGCCAGTAGTATGAAGGACTTGGCTGGAAACACCATATATTTT
CASSMKDLAGNTIYF
>many|TRBV9|TRBJ2-2|NA
TGTGCCAGCAAGGGTATCTCCCCGGCCGGGGAGCTGTTTTTT
CASKGISPAGELFF